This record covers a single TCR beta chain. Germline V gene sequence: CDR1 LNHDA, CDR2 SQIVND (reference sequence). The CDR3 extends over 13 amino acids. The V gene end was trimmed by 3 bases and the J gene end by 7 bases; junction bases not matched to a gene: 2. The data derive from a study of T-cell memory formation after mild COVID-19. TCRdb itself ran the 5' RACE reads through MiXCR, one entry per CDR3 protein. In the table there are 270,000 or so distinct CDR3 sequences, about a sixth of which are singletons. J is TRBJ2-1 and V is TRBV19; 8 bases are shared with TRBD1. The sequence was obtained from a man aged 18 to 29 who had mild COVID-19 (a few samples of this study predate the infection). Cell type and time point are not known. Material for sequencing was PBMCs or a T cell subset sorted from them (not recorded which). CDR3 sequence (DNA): TGTGCCAGTAGTATCCGACAGGGGAATGAGCAGTTCTTC. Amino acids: CASSIRQGNEQFF.